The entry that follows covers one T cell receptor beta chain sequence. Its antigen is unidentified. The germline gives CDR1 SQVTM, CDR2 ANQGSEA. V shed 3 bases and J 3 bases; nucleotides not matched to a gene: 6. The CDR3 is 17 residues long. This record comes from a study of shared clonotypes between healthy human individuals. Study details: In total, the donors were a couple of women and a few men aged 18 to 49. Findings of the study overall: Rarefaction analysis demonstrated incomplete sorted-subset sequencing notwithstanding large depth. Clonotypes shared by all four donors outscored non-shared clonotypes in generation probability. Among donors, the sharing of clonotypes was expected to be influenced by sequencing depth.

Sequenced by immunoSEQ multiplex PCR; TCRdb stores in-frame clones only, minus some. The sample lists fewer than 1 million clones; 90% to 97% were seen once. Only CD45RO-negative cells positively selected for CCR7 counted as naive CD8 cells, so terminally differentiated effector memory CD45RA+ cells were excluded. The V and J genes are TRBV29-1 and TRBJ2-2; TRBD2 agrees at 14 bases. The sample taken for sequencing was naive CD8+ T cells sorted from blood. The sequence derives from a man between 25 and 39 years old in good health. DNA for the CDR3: TGCAGCGTTGAGGGACTAGCGGGAGACGGGGACACCGGGGAGCTGTTTTTT. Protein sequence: CSVEGLAGDGDTGELFF.